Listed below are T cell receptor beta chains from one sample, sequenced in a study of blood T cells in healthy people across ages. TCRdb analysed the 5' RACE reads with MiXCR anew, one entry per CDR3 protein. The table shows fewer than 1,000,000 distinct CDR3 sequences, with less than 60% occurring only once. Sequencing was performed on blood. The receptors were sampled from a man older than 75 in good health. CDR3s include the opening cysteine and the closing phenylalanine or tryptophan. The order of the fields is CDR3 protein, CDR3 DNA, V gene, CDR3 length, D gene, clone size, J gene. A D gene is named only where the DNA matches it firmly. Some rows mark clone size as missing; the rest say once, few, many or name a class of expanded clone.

CDR3 protein: CASSYGVDEQYF; CDR3 DNA: TGTGCCAGCAGTTACGGGGTGGACGAGCAGTACTTC; V gene: TRBV6-6; CDR3 length: 12; D gene: NA; clone size: few; J gene: TRBJ2-7
CDR3 protein: CASSLGVTGDTQYF; CDR3 DNA: TGTGCCAGCAGCTTAGGGGTCACAGGGGATACGCAGTATTTT; V gene: TRBV7-2; CDR3 length: 14; D gene: NA; clone size: few; J gene: TRBJ2-3
CDR3 protein: CASRQTGGIGYTF; CDR3 DNA: TGTGCCAGCAGGCAAACAGGGGGAATTGGCTACACCTTC; V gene: TRBV28; CDR3 length: 13; D gene: TRBD1; clone size: NA; J gene: TRBJ1-2
CDR3 protein: CSVSGWTGGSYEQYF; CDR3 DNA: TGCAGCGTTTCCGGATGGACAGGGGGTTCCTACGAGCAGTACTTC; V gene: TRBV29-1; CDR3 length: 15; D gene: TRBD1; clone size: NA; J gene: TRBJ2-7
CDR3 protein: CSASRGGTNYGYTF; CDR3 DNA: TGCAGTGCTAGTCGGGGGGGAACGAACTATGGCTACACCTTC; V gene: TRBV20-1; CDR3 length: 14; D gene: NA; clone size: NA; J gene: TRBJ1-2
CDR3 protein: CAWIRGGETQYF; CDR3 DNA: TGTGCCTGGATAAGAGGTGGGGAGACCCAGTACTTC; V gene: TRBV30; CDR3 length: 12; D gene: NA; clone size: NA; J gene: TRBJ2-5
CDR3 protein: CASSERQASEAFF; CDR3 DNA: TGTGCCAGCAGCGAACGACAGGCCTCTGAAGCTTTCTTT; V gene: TRBV7-3; CDR3 length: 13; D gene: NA; clone size: many; J gene: TRBJ1-1
CDR3 protein: CASTGGDPGETQYF; CDR3 DNA: TGTGCCAGCACAGGGGGCGACCCGGGAGAGACCCAGTACTTC; V gene: TRBV27; CDR3 length: 14; D gene: TRBD1; clone size: NA; J gene: TRBJ2-5
CDR3 protein: CATSDPKTETYNEQFF; CDR3 DNA: TGTGCCACCAGTGATCCCAAGACAGAAACTTACAATGAGCAGTTCTTC; V gene: TRBV24-1; CDR3 length: 16; D gene: NA; clone size: few; J gene: TRBJ2-1
CDR3 protein: CASSEEDRGFDEQYF; CDR3 DNA: TGCGCCAGCAGCGAGGAAGACAGGGGGTTTGACGAGCAGTACTTC; V gene: TRBV5-1; CDR3 length: 15; D gene: TRBD1; clone size: many; J gene: TRBJ2-7
CDR3 protein: CASGGGAQRETQYF; CDR3 DNA: TGCGCCAGCGGGGGAGGTGCACAAAGAGAGACCCAGTACTTC; V gene: TRBV5-1; CDR3 length: 14; D gene: NA; clone size: NA; J gene: TRBJ2-5
CDR3 protein: CASSLVSEMETQYF; CDR3 DNA: TGTGCCAGCAGCTTAGTGTCGGAGATGGAGACCCAGTACTTC; V gene: TRBV7-2; CDR3 length: 14; D gene: NA; clone size: NA; J gene: TRBJ2-5
CDR3 protein: CASSPSPQVAYGAGAPGDTQYF; CDR3 DNA: TGCGCCAGCAGCCCCTCGCCCCAGGTGGCCTACGGAGCGGGAGCCCCAGGTGATACGCAGTATTTT; V gene: TRBV5-1; CDR3 length: 22; D gene: TRBD2; clone size: NA; J gene: TRBJ2-3
CDR3 protein: CSARVPGLSYEQYF; CDR3 DNA: TGCAGTGCTAGAGTACCAGGTCTCTCCTACGAGCAGTACTTC; V gene: TRBV20-1; CDR3 length: 14; D gene: NA; clone size: NA; J gene: TRBJ2-7
CDR3 protein: CASSSRSGDTGELFF; CDR3 DNA: TGTGCCAGCAGCTCAAGGTCAGGAGACACCGGGGAGCTGTTTTTT; V gene: TRBV7-2; CDR3 length: 15; D gene: NA; clone size: NA; J gene: TRBJ2-2
CDR3 protein: CSAPGQGPEVFTDTQYF; CDR3 DNA: TGCAGTGCGCCGGGACAGGGGCCCGAAGTGTTCACAGATACGCAGTATTTT; V gene: TRBV20-1; CDR3 length: 17; D gene: TRBD1; clone size: NA; J gene: TRBJ2-3
CDR3 protein: CASSVGGDVAKNIQYF; CDR3 DNA: TGTGCCAGCAGCGTAGGAGGGGACGTAGCCAAAAACATTCAGTACTTC; V gene: TRBV9; CDR3 length: 16; D gene: NA; clone size: many; J gene: TRBJ2-4
CDR3 protein: CASSRGHSSGNEQFF; CDR3 DNA: TGTGCCAGCAGCCGCGGTCACTCAAGCGGCAATGAGCAGTTCTTC; V gene: TRBV9; CDR3 length: 15; D gene: NA; clone size: NA; J gene: TRBJ2-1
CDR3 protein: CATSDVIGLSGNEQFF; CDR3 DNA: TGTGCCACCAGTGATGTCATTGGACTCTCAGGCAATGAGCAGTTCTTC; V gene: TRBV24-1; CDR3 length: 16; D gene: NA; clone size: NA; J gene: TRBJ2-1
CDR3 protein: CSAPFPGAFDIQYF; CDR3 DNA: TGCAGTGCCCCTTTTCCGGGGGCCTTCGACATTCAGTACTTC; V gene: TRBV20-1; CDR3 length: 14; D gene: NA; clone size: NA; J gene: TRBJ2-4
CDR3 protein: CASSQRGEAYGYTF; CDR3 DNA: TGTGCCAGCAGCCAAAGAGGGGAAGCCTATGGCTACACCTTC; V gene: TRBV3-1; CDR3 length: 14; D gene: NA; clone size: few; J gene: TRBJ1-2
CDR3 protein: CASSLAGAAEEQFF; CDR3 DNA: TGTGCCAGCAGCTTAGCGGGAGCCGCGGAAGAGCAGTTCTTC; V gene: TRBV7-3; CDR3 length: 14; D gene: TRBD2; clone size: NA; J gene: TRBJ2-1
CDR3 protein: CASTSLVGTGELFF; CDR3 DNA: TGTGCCAGCACCTCCTTAGTGGGCACCGGGGAGCTGTTTTTT; V gene: TRBV12-3/TRBV12-4; CDR3 length: 14; D gene: NA; clone size: few; J gene: TRBJ2-2
CDR3 protein: CASSERINYGYTF; CDR3 DNA: TGTGCCAGCAGTGAGAGGATTAACTATGGCTACACCTTC; V gene: TRBV2; CDR3 length: 13; D gene: NA; clone size: many; J gene: TRBJ1-2
CDR3 protein: CASSVWGGDEQYF; CDR3 DNA: TGTGCCAGCAGCGTGTGGGGCGGCGACGAGCAGTACTTC; V gene: TRBV5-6; CDR3 length: 13; D gene: NA; clone size: many; J gene: TRBJ2-7
CDR3 protein: CAISEPGVHEQYF; CDR3 DNA: TGTGCCATCAGTGAGCCCGGAGTCCACGAGCAGTACTTC; V gene: TRBV10-3; CDR3 length: 13; D gene: NA; clone size: NA; J gene: TRBJ2-7
CDR3 protein: CAISVSGGVGSYEQYF; CDR3 DNA: TGTGCCATCAGTGTATCAGGGGGTGTGGGCTCCTACGAGCAGTACTTC; V gene: TRBV10-3; CDR3 length: 16; D gene: TRBD1; clone size: NA; J gene: TRBJ2-7
CDR3 protein: CASSALGTSGRGEQFF; CDR3 DNA: TGTGCCAGCAGTGCACTCGGCACTAGCGGGAGAGGTGAGCAGTTCTTC; V gene: TRBV28; CDR3 length: 16; D gene: TRBD2; clone size: many; J gene: TRBJ2-1
CDR3 protein: CASSLGTVGYTF; CDR3 DNA: TGTGCCAGCAGCTTAGGGACGGTCGGCTACACCTTC; V gene: TRBV7-9; CDR3 length: 12; D gene: NA; clone size: NA; J gene: TRBJ1-2
CDR3 protein: CASSGEGLVGNEQYF; CDR3 DNA: TGTGCCAGCAGCGGGGAGGGGCTAGTGGGGAATGAGCAGTACTTC; V gene: TRBV7-2; CDR3 length: 15; D gene: TRBD2; clone size: NA; J gene: TRBJ2-4
CDR3 protein: CASSLAGGKYEQFF; CDR3 DNA: TGTGCCAGCAGCCTAGCGGGAGGGAAGTATGAGCAGTTCTTC; V gene: TRBV9; CDR3 length: 14; D gene: TRBD2; clone size: NA; J gene: TRBJ2-1
CDR3 protein: CVSSTLNRGHSSYEQYF; CDR3 DNA: TGTGTCAGCAGCACCTTAAACAGGGGGCATAGCTCCTACGAGCAGTACTTC; V gene: TRBV7-9; CDR3 length: 17; D gene: TRBD1; clone size: NA; J gene: TRBJ2-7
CDR3 protein: CASSQARGRNIQYF; CDR3 DNA: TGTGCCAGCAGCCAAGCCAGGGGGCGGAACATTCAGTACTTC; V gene: TRBV4-2; CDR3 length: 14; D gene: TRBD1; clone size: few; J gene: TRBJ2-4
CDR3 protein: CASSLSWSGYTF; CDR3 DNA: TGTGCCAGCAGTTTATCGTGGAGTGGCTACACCTTC; V gene: TRBV28; CDR3 length: 12; D gene: NA; clone size: few; J gene: TRBJ1-2
CDR3 protein: CAIRGTSGETQYF; CDR3 DNA: TGTGCCATCAGGGGGACTAGCGGAGAGACCCAGTACTTC; V gene: TRBV10-3; CDR3 length: 13; D gene: TRBD2; clone size: NA; J gene: TRBJ2-5
CDR3 protein: CASSQGGARPSYEQYF; CDR3 DNA: TGTGCCAGCAGCCAAGGAGGGGCCAGGCCCTCCTACGAGCAGTACTTC; V gene: TRBV3-1; CDR3 length: 16; D gene: NA; clone size: many; J gene: TRBJ2-7
CDR3 protein: CASSDAPDQPQHF; CDR3 DNA: TGTGCCAGCAGCGACGCCCCTGATCAGCCCCAGCATTTT; V gene: TRBV6-5; CDR3 length: 13; D gene: NA; clone size: NA; J gene: TRBJ1-5
CDR3 protein: CASSERAALTDTQYF; CDR3 DNA: TGTGCCAGCTCAGAACGGGCAGCACTCACAGATACCCAGTATTTT; V gene: TRBV18; CDR3 length: 15; D gene: NA; clone size: NA; J gene: TRBJ2-3
CDR3 protein: CASSLIGAGEQYF; CDR3 DNA: TGTGCCAGCAGCTTAATAGGGGCGGGGGAGCAGTACTTC; V gene: TRBV7-3; CDR3 length: 13; D gene: TRBD2; clone size: NA; J gene: TRBJ2-5
CDR3 protein: CASSELEGSSYNEQFF; CDR3 DNA: TGCGCCAGCAGTGAGTTGGAGGGGAGCTCCTACAATGAGCAGTTCTTC; V gene: TRBV10-1; CDR3 length: 16; D gene: NA; clone size: NA; J gene: TRBJ2-1
CDR3 protein: CSASGVTNSPLHF; CDR3 DNA: TGCAGTGCTAGCGGGGTAACGAATTCACCCCTCCACTTT; V gene: TRBV20-1; CDR3 length: 13; D gene: NA; clone size: few; J gene: TRBJ1-6
CDR3 protein: CASSYTGGNTEAFF; CDR3 DNA: TGTGCCAGCAGTTACACAGGGGGCAACACTGAAGCTTTCTTT; V gene: TRBV12-3/TRBV12-4; CDR3 length: 14; D gene: TRBD1; clone size: many; J gene: TRBJ1-1
CDR3 protein: CASSQGPGNEQFF; CDR3 DNA: TGTGCCAGCAGCCAAGGACCCGGGAATGAGCAGTTCTTC; V gene: TRBV3-1; CDR3 length: 13; D gene: NA; clone size: NA; J gene: TRBJ2-1
CDR3 protein: CSARDRDYILNNEQFF; CDR3 DNA: TGCAGTGCTAGAGACAGGGACTACATACTAAACAATGAGCAGTTCTTC; V gene: TRBV20-1; CDR3 length: 16; D gene: TRBD2; clone size: NA; J gene: TRBJ2-1
CDR3 protein: CATRPGTAFNQPQHF; CDR3 DNA: TGTGCCACTCGTCCCGGGACAGCCTTCAATCAGCCCCAGCATTTT; V gene: TRBV15; CDR3 length: 15; D gene: TRBD1; clone size: NA; J gene: TRBJ1-5